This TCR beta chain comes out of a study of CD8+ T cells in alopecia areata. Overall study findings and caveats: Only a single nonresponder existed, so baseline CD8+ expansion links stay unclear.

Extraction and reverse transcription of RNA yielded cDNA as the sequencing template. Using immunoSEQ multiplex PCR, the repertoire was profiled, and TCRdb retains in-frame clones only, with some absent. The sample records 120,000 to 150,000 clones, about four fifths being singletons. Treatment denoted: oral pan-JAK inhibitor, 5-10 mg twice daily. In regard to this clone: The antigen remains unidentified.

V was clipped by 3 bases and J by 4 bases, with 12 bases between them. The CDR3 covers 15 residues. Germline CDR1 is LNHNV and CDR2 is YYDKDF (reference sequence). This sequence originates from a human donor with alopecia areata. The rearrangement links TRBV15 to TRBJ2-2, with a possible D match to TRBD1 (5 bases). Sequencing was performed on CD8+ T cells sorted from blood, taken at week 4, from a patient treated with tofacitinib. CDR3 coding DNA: TGTGCCACCAGCAGGGGCAGGGAAGGCACCGGGGAGCTGTTTTTT. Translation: CATSRGREGTGELFF.